The T cell receptor beta chain described here comes from a study of blood T cell repertoires in COVID-19. This CDR3 contains 14 residues. Germline CDR1 and CDR2: SEHNR and FQNEAQ (reference sequence). V was clipped by 2 bases and J by 2 bases, with 7 bases between them. This clone was picked up one time. Clones were sequenced by immunoSEQ multiplex PCR, and TCRdb holds only the in-frame ones, with some missing. Among over 70,000 clones listed, roughly 87% were seen once. The clonotype originates from a man younger than 30 with COVID-19, enrolled during active disease. This chain joins TRBV7-9 and TRBJ2-1; D perhaps matches TRBD2 (5 bases). Sequencing used peripheral blood. The CDR3 reads CASSLSGTYNEQFF. DNA of the CDR3: TGTGCCAGCAGCTTATCCGGGACCTACAATGAGCAGTTCTTC.